These T cell receptor beta chains were read from a single sample in a study of T cells in Graves' hyperthyroidism and ophthalmopathy. Each CDR3 protein gets one entry after TCRdb re-called the multiplex PCR reads with MiXCR. The sample includes about 640,000 distinct CDR3 sequences, under 25% of them seen just once. The sequenced material came from blood. The receptors were gathered from a man aged 25-45 years with Graves' ophthalmopathy. Each CDR3 is given with its conserved first and last residue. The D gene is left open where the match is weak. Clone size is shown for a subset of rows, as once, few, many or a class of expanded clone.

J	size	V	D	CDR3	DNA
TRBJ1-5	.	TRBV24-1	.	CATSDNPNQPQHF	TGTGCCACCAGTGATAACCCGAATCAGCCCCAGCATTTT
TRBJ2-2	few	TRBV13	.	CASSLGPMSEHTGELFF	TGTGCCAGCAGCTTAGGCCCGATGTCCGAGCACACCGGGGAGCTGTTTTTT
TRBJ2-7	few	TRBV5-1	.	CASTAFVGDPYEQYF	TGCGCCAGCACCGCGTTCGTCGGAGACCCCTACGAGCAGTACTTC
TRBJ2-1	once	TRBV7-3	TRBD2	CASSTTGTSHEQFF	TGTGCCAGCAGCACCACCGGGACTAGCCATGAGCAGTTCTTC
TRBJ1-1	few	TRBV20-1	TRBD1	CSAREVWDSGIFF	TGCAGTGCTAGAGAAGTCTGGGACAGCGGGATATTCTTT
TRBJ2-1	.	TRBV11-3	TRBD2	CASSLFPSGRSNEQFF	TGTGCCAGCAGCTTGTTCCCTAGCGGGAGATCCAATGAGCAGTTCTTC
TRBJ2-5	.	TRBV5-1	.	CASSSGTVAQETQYF	TGCGCCAGCAGCTCGGGGACGGTCGCACAAGAGACCCAGTACTTC
TRBJ2-5	few	TRBV7-7	TRBD2	CASSLSPFGTSGQETQYF	TGTGCTAGCAGCTTATCACCCTTCGGGACTAGCGGGCAAGAGACCCAGTACTTC
TRBJ1-1	.	TRBV13	.	CASSRGGTPRGEAFF	TGTGCCAGCAGCCGGGGGGGGACTCCGCGAGGGGAAGCTTTCTTT
TRBJ2-7	few	TRBV20-1	.	CSAREAVISYEQYF	TGCAGTGCTAGAGAGGCGGTAATCTCCTACGAGCAGTACTTC
TRBJ2-7	many	TRBV6-2/TRBV6-3	.	CASSYASFSYEQYF	TGTGCCAGCAGTTACGCCAGCTTCTCCTACGAGCAGTACTTC
TRBJ2-2	.	TRBV14	.	CASSQLLHDTGELFF	TGTGCCAGCAGCCAACTACTTCACGACACCGGGGAGCTGTTTTTT
TRBJ2-7	.	TRBV28	TRBD2	CASTGAGVHEQYF	TGTGCCAGCACTGGAGCGGGAGTCCACGAGCAGTACTTC
TRBJ2-5	.	TRBV6-5	TRBD1	CASSYTGTGGRETQYF	TGTGCCAGCAGTTACACCGGGACAGGGGGCAGGGAGACCCAGTACTTC
TRBJ2-1	few	TRBV27	TRBD2	CASFYSGLAGLNSYNEQFF	TGTGCCAGCTTTTACTCGGGACTAGCGGGACTTAACTCCTACAATGAGCAGTTCTTC
TRBJ1-4	.	TRBV18	.	CASSPTQGNEKLFF	TGTGCCAGCTCACCAACCCAAGGGAATGAAAAACTGTTTTTT
TRBJ2-7	.	TRBV2	.	CASSISDEQYF	TGTGCCAGCAGTATAAGTGACGAGCAGTACTTC
TRBJ2-7	.	TRBV10-1	.	CASRLQGGPYEQYF	TGCGCCAGCAGATTACAGGGTGGACCCTACGAGCAGTACTTC
TRBJ1-6	few	TRBV5-1	.	CASSFGPKGSPLHF	TGCGCCAGCAGCTTCGGACCTAAGGGGTCACCCCTCCACTTT
TRBJ1-1	many	TRBV6-1	.	CASSEVRQNTEAFF	TGTGCCAGCAGTGAAGTGAGACAGAACACTGAAGCTTTCTTT
TRBJ2-7	few	TRBV20-1	TRBD2	CSAREKREWSGNYEQYF	TGCAGTGCTAGAGAAAAGCGGGAGTGGTCCGGGAACTACGAGCAGTACTTC
TRBJ2-1	few	TRBV7-9	TRBD2	CASSPTSGRDYNEQFF	TGTGCCAGCAGCCCTACTAGCGGGAGAGACTACAATGAGCAGTTCTTC
TRBJ1-1	many	TRBV11-2	.	CASSFEGTNTEAFF	TGTGCCAGCAGCTTTGAGGGTACGAACACTGAAGCTTTCTTT
TRBJ1-5	.	TRBV4-2	TRBD1	CASSPRGQPNQPQHF	TGTGCCAGCAGCCCTAGGGGACAGCCCAATCAGCCCCAGCATTTT
TRBJ2-2	few	TRBV13	.	CASSLFSRELFF	TGTGCCAGCAGCTTATTTTCACGGGAGCTGTTTTTT
TRBJ2-5	.	TRBV5-1	.	CASSEGKTQYF	TGCGCCAGCAGCGAGGGGAAGACCCAGTACTTC
TRBJ1-5	.	TRBV4-1	.	CASSPQVAIGQPQHF	TGCGCCAGCAGCCCCCAGGTCGCCATTGGGCAGCCCCAGCATTTT
TRBJ2-1	few	TRBV5-1	TRBD2	CASSNQTSGSRNEQFF	TGCGCCAGCAGCAACCAAACTAGCGGGAGTAGGAATGAGCAGTTCTTC
TRBJ2-1	.	TRBV19	TRBD2	CASTLAGGPHNEQFF	TGTGCCAGTACCCTAGCGGGAGGGCCCCACAATGAGCAGTTCTTC
TRBJ2-7	many	TRBV20-1	TRBD2	CSADTSGSYEQYF	TGCAGTGCTGATACTAGCGGGAGCTACGAGCAGTACTTC